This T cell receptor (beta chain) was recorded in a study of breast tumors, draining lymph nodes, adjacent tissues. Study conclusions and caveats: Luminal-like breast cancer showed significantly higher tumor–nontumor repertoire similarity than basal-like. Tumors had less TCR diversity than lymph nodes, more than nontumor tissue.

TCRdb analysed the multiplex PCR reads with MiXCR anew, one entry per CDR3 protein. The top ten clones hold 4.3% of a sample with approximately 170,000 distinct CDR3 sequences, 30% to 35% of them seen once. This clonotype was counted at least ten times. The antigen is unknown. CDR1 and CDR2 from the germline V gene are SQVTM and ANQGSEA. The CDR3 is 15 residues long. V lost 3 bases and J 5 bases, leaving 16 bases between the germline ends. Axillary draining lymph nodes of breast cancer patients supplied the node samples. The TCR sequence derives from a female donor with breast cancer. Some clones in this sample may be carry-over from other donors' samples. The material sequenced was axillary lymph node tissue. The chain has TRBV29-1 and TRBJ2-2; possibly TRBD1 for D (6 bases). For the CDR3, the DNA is TGCAGCGTTGAGATACCGGGACAACCGACCGGGGAGCTGTTTTTT. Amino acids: CSVEIPGQPTGELFF.